This T cell receptor (beta chain) appears in the sequencing data of a study of blood T cell repertoires in COVID-19. About the research overall: Sites in the United States, Italy and Spain provided acute and convalescent COVID-19 samples. Nucleic acid was either cDNA or gDNA, and it came from T cells, B-cell-depleted T cells, or PBMCs.

Germline CDR1 SGDLS, CDR2 YYNGEE. The ends were cut back, 5 bases at V and 6 bases at J, with 15 bases in the middle. CDR3 size: 14 residues. Exposed enrollees encountered a COVID-19 case at some point within 2 weeks before study entry. Profiled with immunoSEQ multiplex PCR; TCRdb holds only in-frame clones, not every one. The table includes around 400,000 clones, approximately 90% detected once. The sample consisted of PBMCs or T cells enriched from blood (not recorded which). The chain joins TRBV9 to TRBJ2-1, with D maybe TRBD2 (7 bases). The clonotype originates from a young woman who had been exposed to COVID-19. CDR3 amino acids: CASRPGGQFNEQFF. CDR3 DNA: TGTGCCAGCAGACCCGGGGGGCAGTTCAATGAGCAGTTCTTC.